The rows below give T cell receptor beta chains drawn from one sample of a study of CD8+ T cells in alopecia areata. Method: immunoSEQ multiplex PCR; TCRdb's copy keeps in-frame clones and lacks some. The sample holds a few hundred thousand clones, roughly two fifths seen once. Material: CD4+ T cells sorted from blood, obtained at roughly week 30, from a patient treated with tofacitinib. The receptors were sampled from a human donor with alopecia areata. The CDR3 runs from the conserved cysteine through the conserved F or W. D genes are given only for firm matches. Where a row states a size, it is once, few, many or the class of an expanded clone; other rows omit it.

J gene	clone size	V gene	D gene	CDR3 DNA	CDR3 protein
TRBJ2-7	few	TRBV29-1	TRBD1	TGCAGCGTTGAGCTGGACAGGGGGGACGAGCAGTACTTC	CSVELDRGDEQYF
TRBJ2-1	many	TRBV6-5	NA	TGTGCCAGCAAAGGTCAGGGGGGTGGTGAGCAGTTCTTC	CASKGQGGGEQFF
TRBJ2-3	few	TRBV5-6	NA	TGTGCCAGCAGCTTGCAAGATACGCAGTATTTT	CASSLQDTQYF
TRBJ1-5	few	TRBV25-1	NA	TGTGCCAGCAGTGAATCGGGGGATAGTCAGCCCCAGCATTTT	CASSESGDSQPQHF
TRBJ2-7	NA	TRBV7-8	NA	TGTGCCAGCAGCCAAAACGCCCTCTACTACGAGCAGTACTTC	CASSQNALYYEQYF
TRBJ1-5	NA	TRBV6-1	TRBD1	TGTGCCAGCAGTGCGACAGGGTTTTTTCAGCCCCAGCATTTT	CASSATGFFQPQHF
TRBJ1-5	NA	TRBV7-9	TRBD1	TGTGCCAGCAGCCCACTACAGGGGGCAAATCAGCCCCAGCATTTT	CASSPLQGANQPQHF
TRBJ1-2	NA	TRBV6-5	NA	TGTGCCAGCAGTTACTCGTCCTTGGGACCCTATGGCTACACCTTC	CASSYSSLGPYGYTF
TRBJ2-3	NA	TRBV30	TRBD2	TGTGCCTGGAAAGTAAGGACTAGCTCGACAGATACGCAGTATTTT	CAWKVRTSSTDTQYF
TRBJ2-5	NA	TRBV29-1	NA	TGCAGCTGCGTTGCTGACAGACAGACCCAGTACTTC	CSCVADRQTQYF
TRBJ2-5	many	TRBV18	NA	TGTGCCAGCTCACCAGAAGAGACCCAGTACTTC	CASSPEETQYF
TRBJ2-7	NA	TRBV29-1	NA	TGCAGCGTTGAAGGAGACCAGTACTACGAGCAGTACTTC	CSVEGDQYYEQYF
TRBJ2-7	once	TRBV5-1	TRBD1	TGCGCCAGCAGCGCGACGACAGGGGACGGTGCCTACGAGCAGTACTTC	CASSATTGDGAYEQYF
TRBJ1-1	few	TRBV7-9	NA	TGTGCCAGCAGCTTAGCAGTTTACACTGAAGCTTTCTTT	CASSLAVYTEAFF
TRBJ1-1	few	TRBV4-1	TRBD1	TGCGCCAGCAGCCACAGGGGGCCCCCCCTGAACACTGAAGCTTTCTTT	CASSHRGPPLNTEAFF
TRBJ1-3	once	TRBV29-1	NA	TGCAGCGTAGCCGGGACGGACTCTGGAAACACCATATATTTT	CSVAGTDSGNTIYF
TRBJ2-7	NA	TRBV18	NA	TGTGCCAGCTCACCCGCCGGGATAATGAGCTCCTACGAGCAGTACTTC	CASSPAGIMSSYEQYF
TRBJ1-1	NA	TRBV2	NA	TGTGCCAGCGCCAGTGGAGAGGGGCGCCGGGGGAACACTGAAGCTTTCTTT	CASASGEGRRGNTEAFF
TRBJ2-2	NA	TRBV29-1	NA	TGCAGCGTCGCCTTTACCGGGGAGCTGTTTTTT	CSVAFTGELFF
TRBJ2-6	few	TRBV29-1	NA	TGCAGCGTTGCCCCCGGGCATGGGGCCAACGTCCTGACTTTC	CSVAPGHGANVLTF
TRBJ2-3	NA	TRBV25-1	TRBD2	TGTGCCAGCAGTAGTCGATTCTTGCGGGGGAGCACAGATACGCAGTATTTT	CASSSRFLRGSTDTQYF
TRBJ1-5	few	TRBV10-3	NA	TGTGCCATCAGTGGAGGAGGTACGGGCAATCAGCCCCAGCATTTT	CAISGGGTGNQPQHF
TRBJ1-5	NA	TRBV7-9	NA	TGTGCCAGCAGCTTAGCCGTCAATCAGCCCCAGCATTTT	CASSLAVNQPQHF
TRBJ2-1	NA	TRBV4-1	TRBD2	TGCGCCAGCAGCCAGGGACTAGCGGGGTACTACAATGAGCAGTTCTTC	CASSQGLAGYYNEQFF
TRBJ1-2	NA	TRBV15	NA	TGTGCCACCTCGGCTGGGATCGACTATGGCTACACCTTC	CATSAGIDYGYTF
TRBJ2-1	NA	TRBV7-2	NA	TGTGCCAGCAGTCTACTAAGAGAGCAGTTCTTC	CASSLLREQFF
TRBJ1-1	few	TRBV5-4	NA	TGTGCCAGCAGCCGGAGACTTCTCTTGAACACTGAAGCTTTCTTT	CASSRRLLLNTEAFF
TRBJ2-7	few	TRBV25-1	NA	TGTGCCAGCAGGGAAACAGCGTACGAGCAGTACTTC	CASRETAYEQYF
TRBJ1-3	few	TRBV13	NA	TGTGCCAGCAGCTTCGGACGGACCTCTGGAAACACCATATATTTT	CASSFGRTSGNTIYF
TRBJ2-1	NA	TRBV2	TRBD1	TGTGCCAGCACCCCACGGGCAGGGGGTTCGTCAAATGAGCAGTTCTTC	CASTPRAGGSSNEQFF
TRBJ2-3	few	TRBV7-9	TRBD1	TGTGCCAGCAGCTTGCGAGGCACAGGGGGCTTGCCAGATACGCAGTATTTT	CASSLRGTGGLPDTQYF
TRBJ2-5	NA	TRBV30	NA	TGTGCCTGCCGCCGGTTGGTCAGCCAAGAGACCCAGTACTTC	CACRRLVSQETQYF
TRBJ2-7	NA	TRBV4-1	NA	TGCGCCAGCAGCCAGAGTGAGGCCGCCTACGAGCAGTACTTC	CASSQSEAAYEQYF
TRBJ2-1	NA	TRBV6-5	NA	TGTGCCAGAGCCGGGTCCCGAATCCTTAATGAGCAGTTCTTC	CARAGSRILNEQFF
TRBJ1-3	NA	TRBV29-1	NA	TGCAGCGTTGTGGCAGGTGGAAACACCATATATTTT	CSVVAGGNTIYF
TRBJ2-2	NA	TRBV30	NA	TGTGCCTGGAGTGTATTCGTCAACACCGGGGAGCTGTTTTTT	CAWSVFVNTGELFF
TRBJ1-5	few	TRBV29-1	NA	TGCAGCGTTGTTGCGGAAGGTCAGCCCCAGCATTTT	CSVVAEGQPQHF
TRBJ1-2	NA	TRBV2	TRBD1	TGTGCCAGCAGTGAAACCCGACAGGGACATGGCTACACCTTC	CASSETRQGHGYTF
TRBJ1-6	NA	TRBV30	TRBD1	TGTGCCTGGAGTGTAGCAGGGGGCTTTGATAATTCACCCCTCCACTTT	CAWSVAGGFDNSPLHF
TRBJ1-1	NA	TRBV6-6	NA	TGTGCCATCAGTGAGTCGGGCAGAAACACTGAAGCTTTCTTT	CAISESGRNTEAFF
TRBJ2-1	NA	TRBV5-1	TRBD1	TGCGCCAGCAGCCCCCGGACAGGAGACAACAATGAGCAGTTCTTC	CASSPRTGDNNEQFF
TRBJ1-3	NA	TRBV29-1	NA	TGCAGCGTTGAAGTAGCCGGGACTGGAAACACCATATATTTT	CSVEVAGTGNTIYF
TRBJ1-6	NA	TRBV7-9	NA	TGTGCCAGCAGCTTAGTGAACCAGGGTTCACCCCTCCACTTT	CASSLVNQGSPLHF
TRBJ1-2	few	TRBV7-2	NA	TGTGCCAGCAGCTTAGTTGACGCCCGAGGGTATGGCTACACCTTC	CASSLVDARGYGYTF
TRBJ2-2	NA	TRBV9	NA	TGTGCCAGCAGCGTAGGAACCATCAACACCGGGGAGCTGTTTTTT	CASSVGTINTGELFF
TRBJ1-2	NA	TRBV9	TRBD1	TGTGCCAGCAGCGTAGGACAGGGGGTATATGGCTACACCTTC	CASSVGQGVYGYTF
TRBJ2-5	NA	TRBV9	NA	TGTGCCAGCAGCGTATCGTTGGAAGAGACCCAGTACTTC	CASSVSLEETQYF